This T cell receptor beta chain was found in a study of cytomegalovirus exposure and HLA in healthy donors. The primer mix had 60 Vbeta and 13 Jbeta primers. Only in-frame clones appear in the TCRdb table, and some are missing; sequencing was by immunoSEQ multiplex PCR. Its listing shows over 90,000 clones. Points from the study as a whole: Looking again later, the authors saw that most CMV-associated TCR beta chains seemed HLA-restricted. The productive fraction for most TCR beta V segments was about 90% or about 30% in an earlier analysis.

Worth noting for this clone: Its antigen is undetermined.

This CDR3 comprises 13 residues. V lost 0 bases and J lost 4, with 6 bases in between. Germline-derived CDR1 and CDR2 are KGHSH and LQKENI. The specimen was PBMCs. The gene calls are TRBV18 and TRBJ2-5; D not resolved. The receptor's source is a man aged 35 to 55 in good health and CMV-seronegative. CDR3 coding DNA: TGTGCCAGCTCACCACCGGCGGCAGAGACCCAGTACTTC. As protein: CASSPPAAETQYF.